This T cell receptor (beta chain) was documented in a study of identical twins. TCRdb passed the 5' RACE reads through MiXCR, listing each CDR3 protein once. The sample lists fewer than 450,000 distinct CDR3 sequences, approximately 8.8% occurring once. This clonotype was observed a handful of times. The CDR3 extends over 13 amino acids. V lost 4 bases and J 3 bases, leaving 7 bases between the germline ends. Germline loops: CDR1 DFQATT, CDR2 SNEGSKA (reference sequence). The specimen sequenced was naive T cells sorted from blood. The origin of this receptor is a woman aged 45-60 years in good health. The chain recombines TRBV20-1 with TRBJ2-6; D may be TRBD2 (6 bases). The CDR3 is CSAKGGGANVLTF. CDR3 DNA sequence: TGCAGTGCTAAGGGAGGTGGGGCCAACGTCCTGACTTTC.